These T cell receptor beta chains were read from a single sample in a study of control samples from healthy donors and cancer patients. Some clones are missing from TCRdb's copy, which holds only in-frame ones; the method was immunoSEQ multiplex PCR. The sample carries about 59,000 clones, 92% recorded once. Material for sequencing was PBMCs. Source of these receptors: a man aged 40-49 years with colorectal cancer. Both conserved end residues are part of each CDR3. A D gene is named only where the DNA matches it firmly. Clone size is given for some rows only: seen once, a few or many times, or a class if the clone is expanded.

j_call v_call clone_size d_call cdr3_nt cdr3_aa
TRBJ2-7 TRBV7-2 . TRBD2 TGTGCCAGCAGCTTAGCGGGGGGGAACTACGAGCAGTACTTC CASSLAGGNYEQYF
TRBJ1-2 TRBV6-6 . TRBD1 TGTGCCAGCAGTTACGCGGGACAGGGAAACCGCTATGGCTACACCTTC CASSYAGQGNRYGYTF
TRBJ2-3 TRBV18 . . TGTGCCAGTCTGCGTGAGGGGACGACAGATACGCAGTATTTT CASLREGTTDTQYF
TRBJ1-5 TRBV5-1 once . TGCGCCAGCAGCTTGGTAGGGGGCAATCAGCCCCAGCATTTT CASSLVGGNQPQHF
TRBJ1-1 TRBV7-9 . . TGTGCCAGCAGCTTAATGCGTACTGAAGCTTTCTTT CASSLMRTEAFF
TRBJ2-7 TRBV9 . TRBD1 TGTGCCAGCAGCGGGCGATTGACAGGGGGTATGGACGAGCAGTACTTC CASSGRLTGGMDEQYF
TRBJ1-1 TRBV5-4 . TRBD1 TGTGCCAGCAGCATACCGGGACAGGGATCGACTGAAGCTTTCTTT CASSIPGQGSTEAFF
TRBJ2-1 TRBV5-1 . . TGCGCCAGCAGCTTGGAGGGTACCATTAAGTTCTTC CASSLEGTIKFF
TRBJ1-4 TRBV7-2 . . TGTGCCAGCAGCTTAACCCCAGTAGCAACTAATGAAAAACTGTTTTTT CASSLTPVATNEKLFF
TRBJ2-1 TRBV27 few . TGTGCCAGCAGTAACGCTCTGGCAGGGGCTTTCGATGAGCAGTTCTTC CASSNALAGAFDEQFF
TRBJ1-1 TRBV15 . TRBD1 TGTGCCACCAGCAGGGGGACAGGGCGGGAAGCTTTCTTT CATSRGTGREAFF
TRBJ2-1 TRBV5-6 . TRBD2 TGTGCCAGCAGCTTCCAGACTAGCGGGGGGTCCAATGAGCAGTTCTTC CASSFQTSGGSNEQFF
TRBJ2-3 TRBV7-3 . . TGTGCCAGCAGCTTAACGTTTTCGGCGGGATCCACAGATACGCAGTATTTT CASSLTFSAGSTDTQYF
TRBJ2-2 TRBV7-9 . TRBD2 TGTGCCAGCAGCTTAGGATCGGGGGGAGCCACCGGGGAGCTGTTTTTT CASSLGSGGATGELFF
TRBJ2-7 TRBV27 . TRBD1 TGTGCCAGCAGTTTATATAGACAGGGGAGCTCCTACGAGCAGTACTTC CASSLYRQGSSYEQYF
TRBJ1-2 TRBV6-6 . . TGTGCCAGCAGTTACGGGAGACAAGGCGGCTACACCTTC CASSYGRQGGYTF
TRBJ2-7 TRBV18 . TRBD1 TGTGCCAGCTCACCACCCCTCGGACAGGGACAGCAGTACTTC CASSPPLGQGQQYF
TRBJ1-3 TRBV5-1 once TRBD1 TGCGCCAGCAGGGGGACAGGGTCAGGAAACACCATATATTTT CASRGTGSGNTIYF
TRBJ2-1 TRBV9 . . TGTGCCAGCAGCGTAGTCCCGGGTAGCAATGAGCAGTTCTTC CASSVVPGSNEQFF
TRBJ2-1 TRBV5-5 . . TGTGCCAGCAGCTTTAGCTCTAGAGCCAATGAGCAGTTCTTC CASSFSSRANEQFF
TRBJ1-1 TRBV11-1 . . TGTGCCAGCAGCTTAAAGGGGAACCGGGCTGAAGCTTTCTTT CASSLKGNRAEAFF
TRBJ2-1 TRBV6-5 . TRBD2 TGTGCCAGCAGTTACTCGAGCGGGACTAGTCGGAATGAGCAGTTCTTC CASSYSSGTSRNEQFF
TRBJ1-1 TRBV7-3 . . TGTGCCAGCAGCTCTATCCCGAACACTGAAGCTTTCTTT CASSSIPNTEAFF
TRBJ2-6 TRBV18 . . TGTGCCAGCTCACCCGCGCAGGGGGGAAGCTCTGGGGCCAACGTCCTGACTTTC CASSPAQGGSSGANVLTF
TRBJ2-5 TRBV21-1 . . TGTGCCAGCAGCCAAGGTGGTAAAAGGGTCTTGCAAGAGACCCAGTACTTC CASSQGGKRVLQETQYF
TRBJ2-2 TRBV7-2 . . TGTGCCAGCAGCTTAGAGATTCGGGGCGCCGGGGAGCTGTTTTTT CASSLEIRGAGELFF
TRBJ1-1 TRBV19 . . TGTGCCAGCCAACTCGGGTGGAACACTGAAGCTTTCTTT CASQLGWNTEAFF
TRBJ1-2 TRBV5-1 . . TGCGCCAGCAGTTACGACGGAGGCTATGGCTACACCTTC CASSYDGGYGYTF
TRBJ2-7 TRBV18 . TRBD1 TGTGCCAGCTCACCAAAAGGACAGGGATACGAGCAGTACTTC CASSPKGQGYEQYF
TRBJ1-1 TRBV6-4 . . TGTGCCAGCAGAGAACAGAGGGACACTGAAGCTTTCTTT CASREQRDTEAFF
TRBJ1-6 TRBV27 . TRBD1 TGTGCCAGCAGTTTGTCGGACAGGAGTTATAATTCACCCCTCCACTTT CASSLSDRSYNSPLHF
TRBJ1-1 TRBV5-6 . TRBD1 TGTGCCAGCACATCAGGGGGAGGTGCTTTCTTT CASTSGGGAFF
TRBJ2-1 TRBV20-1 . TRBD1 TGCAGTGCTAGTAGGACAGGGGGCCTGCAGTTCTTC CSASRTGGLQFF
TRBJ1-5 TRBV6-2/TRBV6-3 . . TGTGCCAGCAGTTACCGGGGCAATCAGCCCCAGCATTTT CASSYRGNQPQHF
TRBJ1-4 TRBV6-2/TRBV6-3 . . TGTGCCAGCAGTTACGGAGCAACAACTAATGAAAAACTGTTTTTT CASSYGATTNEKLFF
TRBJ1-6 TRBV9 . . TGTGCCAGCAGCGGAGCCGGGGGTTTAGGGGAGTCCCTCCACTTT CASSGAGGLGESLHF
TRBJ1-4 TRBV29-1 . . TGCAGCGTTGCCCCACCGGGGATAATTGCAACTAATGAAAAACTGTTTTTT CSVAPPGIIATNEKLFF
TRBJ1-6 TRBV7-8 few TRBD1 TGTGCCAGCAGCCGACAGGGAGGGAATTCACCCCTCCACTTT CASSRQGGNSPLHF
TRBJ2-2 TRBV12-5 . TRBD2 TGTGCTAGTGGTTTGGTTAGCGGGGGAAACGGGGAGCTGTTTTTT CASGLVSGGNGELFF
TRBJ1-4 TRBV7-2 . . TGTGCCAGCAGCTTAGAACGTAATGAAAAACTGTTTTTT CASSLERNEKLFF
TRBJ1-1 TRBV10-3 . . TGTGCCATCAGTGAGCTGGCAGGGTGGACCATGAACACTGAAGCTTTCTTT CAISELAGWTMNTEAFF
TRBJ1-6 TRBV5-6 . TRBD1 TGTGCCAGCAGTGCGACAGGGCGTTCACCCCTCCACTTT CASSATGRSPLHF
TRBJ1-1 TRBV5-1 . . TGCGCCAGCAGCCTAGGACCGAACACTGAAGCTTTCTTT CASSLGPNTEAFF
TRBJ2-7 TRBV2 . . TGTGCCAGCAGGGGTCCCTACGAGCAGTACTTC CASRGPYEQYF
TRBJ2-3 TRBV27 . TRBD1 TGTGCCAGCAGCTCCGCGACAGGGCTTTACAGCACAGATACGCAGTATTTT CASSSATGLYSTDTQYF